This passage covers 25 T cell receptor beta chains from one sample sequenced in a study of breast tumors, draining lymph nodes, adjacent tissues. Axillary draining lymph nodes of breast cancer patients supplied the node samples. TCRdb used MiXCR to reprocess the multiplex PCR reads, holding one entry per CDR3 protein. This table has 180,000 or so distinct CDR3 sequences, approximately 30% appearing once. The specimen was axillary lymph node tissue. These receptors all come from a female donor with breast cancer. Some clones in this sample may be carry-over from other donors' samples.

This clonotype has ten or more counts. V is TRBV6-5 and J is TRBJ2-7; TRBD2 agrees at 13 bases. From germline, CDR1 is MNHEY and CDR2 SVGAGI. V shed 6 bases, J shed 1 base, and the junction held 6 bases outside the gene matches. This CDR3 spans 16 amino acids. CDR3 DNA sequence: TGTGCCAGCAGCGGACTAGCGGGGGTTCATTCCTACGAGCAGTACTTC. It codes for CASSGLAGVHSYEQYF.

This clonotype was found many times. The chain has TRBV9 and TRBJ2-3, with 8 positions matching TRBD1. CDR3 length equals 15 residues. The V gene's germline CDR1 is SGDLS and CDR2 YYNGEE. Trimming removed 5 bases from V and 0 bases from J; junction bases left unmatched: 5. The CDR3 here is CASRKGQGSTDTQYF. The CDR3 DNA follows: TGTGCCAGCAGGAAAGGACAGGGTAGCACAGATACGCAGTATTTT. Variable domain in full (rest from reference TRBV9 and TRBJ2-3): DSGVTQTPKHLITATGQRVTLRCSPRSGDLSVYWYQQSLDQGLQFLIQYYNGEERAKGNILERFSAQQFPDLHSELNLSSLELGDSALYFCASRKGQGSTDTQYFGPGTRLTVL.

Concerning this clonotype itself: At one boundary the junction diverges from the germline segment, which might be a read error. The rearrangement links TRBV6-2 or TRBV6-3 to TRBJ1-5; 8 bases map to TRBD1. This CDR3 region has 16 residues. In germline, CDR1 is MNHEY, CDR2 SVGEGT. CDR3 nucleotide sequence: TGTGCCAGCAGTCACTCGCAGGGGGCGGCGGGTCAGCCCCAGCATTTT. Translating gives CASSHSQGAAGQPQHF.

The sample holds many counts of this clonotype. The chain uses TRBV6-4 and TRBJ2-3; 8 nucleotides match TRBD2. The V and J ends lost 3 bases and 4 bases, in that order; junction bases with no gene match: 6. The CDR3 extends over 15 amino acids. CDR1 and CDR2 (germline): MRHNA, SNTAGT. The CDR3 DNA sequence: TGTGCCAGCAGTGAAATGGGACTAGAAGCAGATACGCAGTATTTT. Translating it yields CASSEMGLEADTQYF.

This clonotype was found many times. The CDR3, as DNA: TGTGCCAGCAGCCCCTCTAATAGTGGGCCGAACACCGGGGAGCTGTTTTTT. Protein: CASSPSNSGPNTGELFF. The chain combines TRBV12-3 or TRBV12-4 with TRBJ2-2, with D hard to call. The CDR3 contains 17 residues. V lost 6 bases and J 0 bases, leaving 17 bases between the germline ends.

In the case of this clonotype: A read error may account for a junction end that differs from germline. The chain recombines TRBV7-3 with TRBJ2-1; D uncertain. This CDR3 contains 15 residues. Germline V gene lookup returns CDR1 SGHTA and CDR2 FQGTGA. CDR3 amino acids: CASSPRPISIDEQFF. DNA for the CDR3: TGTGCCAGCAGCCCGAGGCCGATTAGTATCGATGAGCAATTCTTC.

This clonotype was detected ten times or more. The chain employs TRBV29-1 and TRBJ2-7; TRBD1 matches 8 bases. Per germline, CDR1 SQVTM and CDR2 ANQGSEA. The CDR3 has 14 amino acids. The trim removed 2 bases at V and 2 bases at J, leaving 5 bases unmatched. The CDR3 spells CSVESGTGAYEQYF. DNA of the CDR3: TGCAGCGTTGAATCCGGGACAGGAGCCTACGAGCAGTACTTC.

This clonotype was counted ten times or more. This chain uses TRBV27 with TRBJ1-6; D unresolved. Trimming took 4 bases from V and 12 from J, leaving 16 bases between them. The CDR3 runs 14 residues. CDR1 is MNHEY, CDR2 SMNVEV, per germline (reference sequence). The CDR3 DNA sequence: TGTGCCAGCAGTTCCGGACCCATATACGGACCCCTCCACTTT. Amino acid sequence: CASSSGPIYGPLHF.

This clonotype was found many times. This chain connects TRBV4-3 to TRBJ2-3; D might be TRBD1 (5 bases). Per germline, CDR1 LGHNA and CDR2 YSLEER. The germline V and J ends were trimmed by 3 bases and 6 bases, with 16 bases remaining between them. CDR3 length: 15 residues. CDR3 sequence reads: CASSQSGRGQDTQYF. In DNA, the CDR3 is TGCGCCAGCAGCCAGTCGGGTAGGGGTCAGGATACGCAGTATTTT.

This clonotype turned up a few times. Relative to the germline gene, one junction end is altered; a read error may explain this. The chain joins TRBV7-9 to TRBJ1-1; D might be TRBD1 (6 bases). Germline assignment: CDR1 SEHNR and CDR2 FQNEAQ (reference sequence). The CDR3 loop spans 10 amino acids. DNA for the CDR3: TGTGCCAGCAGCAACCGGGACATTAGCTTT. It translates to CASSNRDISF.

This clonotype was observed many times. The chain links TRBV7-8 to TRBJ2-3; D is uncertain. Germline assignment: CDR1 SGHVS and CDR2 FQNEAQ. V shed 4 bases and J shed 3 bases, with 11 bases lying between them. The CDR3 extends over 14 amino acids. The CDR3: CASSSDPGTDTQYF. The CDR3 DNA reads TGTGCCAGCAGCTCCGACCCAGGAACAGATACGCAGTATTTT. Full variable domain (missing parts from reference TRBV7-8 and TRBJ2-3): GAGVSQSPRYKVAKRGQDVALRCDPISGHVSLFWYQQALGQGPEFLTYFQNEAQLDKSGLPSDRFFAERPEGSVSTLKIQRTQQEDSAVYLCASSSDPGTDTQYFGPGTRLTVL.

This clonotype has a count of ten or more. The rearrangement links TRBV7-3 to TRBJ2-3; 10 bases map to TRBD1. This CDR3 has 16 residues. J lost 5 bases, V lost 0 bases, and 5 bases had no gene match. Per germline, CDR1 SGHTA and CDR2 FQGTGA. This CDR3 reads CASSLTLTGGGDTQYF. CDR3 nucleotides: TGTGCCAGCAGCTTAACCCTGACAGGGGGCGGAGATACGCAGTATTTT.

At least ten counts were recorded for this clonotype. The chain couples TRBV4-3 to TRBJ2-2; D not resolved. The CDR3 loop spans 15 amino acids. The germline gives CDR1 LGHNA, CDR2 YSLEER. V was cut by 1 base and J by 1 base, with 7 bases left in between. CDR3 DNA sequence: TGCGCCAGCAGCCAAGGTAGCAGGAACACCGGGGAGCTGTTTTTT. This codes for CASSQGSRNTGELFF.

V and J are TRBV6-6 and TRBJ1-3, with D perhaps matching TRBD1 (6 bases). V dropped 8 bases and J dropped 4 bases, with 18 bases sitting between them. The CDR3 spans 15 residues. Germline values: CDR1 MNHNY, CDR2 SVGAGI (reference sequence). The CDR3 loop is CASQRSGGAGNTIYF. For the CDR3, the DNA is TGTGCCAGCCAGCGGTCCGGGGGCGCCGGAAACACCATATATTTT.

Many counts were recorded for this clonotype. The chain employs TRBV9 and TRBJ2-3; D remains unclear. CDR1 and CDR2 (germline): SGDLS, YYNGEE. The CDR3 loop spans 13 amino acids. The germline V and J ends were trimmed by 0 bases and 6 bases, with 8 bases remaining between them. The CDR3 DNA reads TGTGCCAGCAGCGTAGGAGGAAGGGATACGCAGTATTTT. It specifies CASSVGGRDTQYF.

The CDR3 region has the DNA TGCGCCAGCAGCTTGGACGGAGCTAGCGGGAGGGTCCAGGTCGAGCAGTACTTC. Amino acids: CASSLDGASGRVQVEQYF. J is TRBJ2-7 and V is TRBV5-1; TRBD2 agrees at 12 bases. CDR3 length: 18 amino acids. J gave up 6 bases and V 0 bases, and 13 bases lay outside the gene matches. Germline CDR1 is SGHRS and CDR2 is YFSETQ.

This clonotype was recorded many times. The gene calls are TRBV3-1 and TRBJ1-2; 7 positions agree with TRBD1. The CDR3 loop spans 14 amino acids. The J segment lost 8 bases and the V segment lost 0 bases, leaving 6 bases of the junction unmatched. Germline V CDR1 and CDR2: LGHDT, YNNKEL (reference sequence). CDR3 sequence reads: CASSQDDRVWGYTF. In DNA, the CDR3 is TGTGCCAGCAGCCAAGACGACAGGGTATGGGGCTACACCTTC.

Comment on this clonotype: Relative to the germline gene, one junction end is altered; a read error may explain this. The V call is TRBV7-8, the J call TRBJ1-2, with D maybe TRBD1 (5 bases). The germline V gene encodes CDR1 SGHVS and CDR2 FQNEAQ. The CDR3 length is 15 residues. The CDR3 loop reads CASSLDRGIDYGYPF. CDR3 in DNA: TGTGCCAGCAGCTTAGATCGGGGGATAGACTATGGCTACCCCTTC.

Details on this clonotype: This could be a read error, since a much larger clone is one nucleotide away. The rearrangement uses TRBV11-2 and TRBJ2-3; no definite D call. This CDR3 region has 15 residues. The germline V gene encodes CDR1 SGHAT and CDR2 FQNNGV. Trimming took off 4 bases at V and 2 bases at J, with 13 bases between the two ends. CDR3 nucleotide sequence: TGTGCCAGCAGCTCATCCCTGGTGACCACAGATACGCAGTATTTT. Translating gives CASSSSLVTTDTQYF.

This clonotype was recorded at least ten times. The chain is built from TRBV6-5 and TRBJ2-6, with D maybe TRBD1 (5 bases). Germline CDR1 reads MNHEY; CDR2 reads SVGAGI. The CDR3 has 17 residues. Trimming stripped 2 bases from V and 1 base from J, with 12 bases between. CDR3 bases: TGTGCCAGCAGTTACCGGCACAGGAATTCTGGGGCCAACGTCCTGACTTTC. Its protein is CASSYRHRNSGANVLTF.

The CDR3 DNA sequence: TGTGCCAGCAGCGACCGGGGGGGGGGTGCTGCCTATGGCTACACCTTC. The encoded protein is CASSDRGGGAAYGYTF. The chain is built from TRBV12-3 or TRBV12-4 and TRBJ1-2; D possibly corresponds to TRBD1 (5 bases). The CDR3 loop spans 16 amino acids. V lost 6 bases, J lost 4 bases, and 21 bases lay in between.

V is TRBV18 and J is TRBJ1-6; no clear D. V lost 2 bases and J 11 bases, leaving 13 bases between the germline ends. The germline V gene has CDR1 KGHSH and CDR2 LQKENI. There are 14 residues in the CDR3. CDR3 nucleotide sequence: TGTGCCAGCTCACCAGACTCCGCCGGGGCACCCCTCCACTTT. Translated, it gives CASSPDSAGAPLHF. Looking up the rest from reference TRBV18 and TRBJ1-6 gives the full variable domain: NAGVMQNPRHLVRRRGQEARLRCSPMKGHSHVYWYRQLPEEGLKFMVYLQKENIIDESGMPKERFSAEFPKEGPSILRIQQVVRGDSAAYFCASSPDSAGAPLHFGNGTRLTVT.

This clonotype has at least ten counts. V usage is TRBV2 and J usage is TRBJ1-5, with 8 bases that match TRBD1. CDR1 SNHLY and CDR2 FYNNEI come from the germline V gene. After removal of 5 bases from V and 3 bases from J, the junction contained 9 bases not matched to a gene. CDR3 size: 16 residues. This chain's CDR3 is CASSSFGQGSNQPQHF. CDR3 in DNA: TGTGCCAGCAGTTCCTTTGGACAGGGCTCCAATCAGCCCCAGCATTTT.

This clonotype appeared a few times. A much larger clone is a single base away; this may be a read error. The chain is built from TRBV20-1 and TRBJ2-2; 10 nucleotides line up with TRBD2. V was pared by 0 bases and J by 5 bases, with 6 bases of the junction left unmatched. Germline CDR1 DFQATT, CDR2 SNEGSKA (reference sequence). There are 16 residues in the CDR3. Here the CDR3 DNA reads TGCAGTGCTAGAGATTTCGCTAGCGGGAGTACCGGGGAGCTGTTTTTT. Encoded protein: CSARDFASGSTGELFF.

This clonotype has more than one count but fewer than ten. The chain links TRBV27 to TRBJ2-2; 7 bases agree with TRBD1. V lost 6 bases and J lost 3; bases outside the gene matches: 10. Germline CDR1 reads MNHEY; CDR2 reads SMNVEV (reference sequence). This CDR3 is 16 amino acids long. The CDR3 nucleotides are TGTGCCAGCAGGGAGGAAACAGGGGATCACACCGGGGAGCTGTTTTTT. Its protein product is CASREETGDHTGELFF.